The 14 T cell receptor beta chains reported below all come from one sample, sequenced in a study of metastatic and nonmetastatic thyroid tumors. Using MiXCR, TCRdb reanalyzed the PCR reads. Of about 82,000 clones in the sample, roughly an eighth were seen once. Patients had received no treatment of any kind before thyroid surgery. Sequenced input: tumor tissue. The receptors were gathered from a female donor with papillary thyroid cancer or a benign thyroid nodule (not recorded which). Some clones in this sample may be carry-over from other donors' samples.

In this sample, this clone turned up many times. The V and J genes are TRBV3-1 and TRBJ2-1, with D unclear. Germline V gives CDR1 LGHDT, CDR2 YNNKEL (reference sequence). The V end lost 8 bases, the J end lost 8 bases, and 13 bases lay between the germline ends. The CDR3 spans 12 residues. The DNA for the CDR3 is TGTGCCAGCTTGAGTCTTGGGGATGAGCAGTTCTTC. Its translation: CASLSLGDEQFF.

In this sample, this clone turned up many times. The chain is built from TRBV2 and TRBJ1-4; D unclear. There are 11 residues in the CDR3. The V and J ends lost 5 bases and 5 bases respectively, with 3 bases between them. Germline CDR1 and CDR2: SNHLY and FYNNEI. The CDR3 reads CASSLNEKLFF. CDR3 DNA sequence: TGTGCCAGCAGTTTGAATGAAAAACTGTTTTTT. The full variable domain, completed using reference TRBV2 and TRBJ1-4, is EPEVTQTPSHQVTQMGQEVILRCVPISNHLYFYWYRQILGQKVEFLVSFYNNEISEKSEIFDDQFSVERPDGSNFTLKIRSTKLEDSAMYFCASSLNEKLFFGSGTQLSVL.

The chain carries TRBV7-2 and TRBJ1-1; weak D call: TRBD1 (5 bases). The CDR3 is 18 residues long. Germline V lookup: CDR1 SGHTA, CDR2 FQGNSA. Trimming removed 4 bases from V and 4 bases from J, with 25 bases in between. The CDR3 protein is CASSSSRVQGKMGTEAFF. For the CDR3, the DNA is TGTGCCAGCAGCTCTAGCAGGGTGCAGGGTAAAATGGGCACTGAAGCTTTCTTT.

In its sample, this clone was seen many times. As DNA, the CDR3 is TGTGCCAGCAGCTCAAGGGCGGGAGGGGCGGAGGACGAGCAGTTCTTC. Translating it yields CASSSRAGGAEDEQFF. V usage is TRBV7-8 and J usage is TRBJ2-1; 9 positions agree with TRBD2. The CDR3 runs to 16 residues. Looked up from germline, CDR1 is SGHVS and CDR2 is FQNEAQ. J was trimmed by 10 bases and V by 4 bases; bases with no gene match: 14.

In this sample, this clone turned up many times. The chain employs TRBV12-3 or TRBV12-4 and TRBJ1-3; possible D gene TRBD1, 6 bases. This CDR3 has 15 residues. Trimming pared 1 base from V and 0 bases from J, leaving 7 bases between. Here the CDR3 reads CASSLDRASGNTIYF. The CDR3 DNA follows: TGTGCCAGCAGTTTAGACAGGGCCTCTGGAAACACCATATATTTT.

Worth noting for this clone: A read error may explain this, as a much larger clone is one base away. The rearrangement uses TRBV4-1 and TRBJ2-1; D ambiguous. The germline V gene has CDR1 MGHRA and CDR2 YSYEKL. The V gene lost 3 bases and the J gene lost 10 bases, with 19 bases spanning the gap. There are 15 residues in the CDR3. As DNA, the CDR3 is TGCGCCAGCAGCCATGGGCCGTCCCCCTTGGGGGAGCAGTTCTTC. Residues: CASSHGPSPLGEQFF.

The chain carries TRBV20-1 and TRBJ1-2; 9 bases are a match to TRBD1. Germline CDR1 DFQATT, CDR2 SNEGSKA (reference sequence). This CDR3 comprises 12 residues. The CDR3 region has the DNA TGCATTGCCGATCCCAGGACAGGGGACTACACCTTC. Translation gives CIADPRTGDYTF.

Comment on this clone: A much larger clone lies a single base off, so this may be a read error. The gene calls are TRBV2 and TRBJ1-1, with D perhaps TRBD1 (5 bases). The germline gives CDR1 SNHLY, CDR2 FYNNEI. This CDR3 contains 13 residues. Here the CDR3 reads CVSTMGEDTEAFF. CDR3 nucleotides: TGTGTCAGCACCATGGGGGAGGACACTGAAGCTTTCTTT.

This clone has at least ten counts. The chain links TRBV11-2 to TRBJ2-1; TRBD2 is a possible D gene (6 bases). Looked up from germline, CDR1 is SGHAT and CDR2 is FQNNGV. The V end was cut by 5 bases, the J end by 4 bases, with 18 bases between. This CDR3 spans 16 amino acids. CDR3 nucleotide sequence: TGTGCCAGCAGCCCGAAAATTAGCGGTTTATACAATGAGCAGTTCTTC. Translating gives CASSPKISGLYNEQFF.

This clone has a count of ten or more. The V and J genes are TRBV10-2 and TRBJ2-3; no clear D. This CDR3 has 13 amino acids. From germline, CDR1 is WSHSY and CDR2 SAAADI. V lost 5 bases and J 1 base, leaving 7 bases between the germline ends. The CDR3 sequence is CASSSGRTDTQYF. CDR3 sequence (DNA): TGCGCCAGCAGTTCGGGTCGCACAGATACGCAGTATTTT.

Concerning this clone: Possible read error: a much larger clone is one base away. As the CDR3 is not closed by the conserved phenylalanine or tryptophan, this likely results from a read error. The chain uses TRBV2 and TRBJ2-1, with a tentative D call TRBD2 (6 bases). V was shortened by 8 bases and J by 2 bases, with 10 bases between the two germline ends. The germline V gene encodes CDR1 SNHLY and CDR2 FYNNEI. The CDR3 is 13 amino acids. CDR3 nucleotide sequence: TGTGCCAGCGCCGGGAGTACCTACAATGAGCAGTTCCTC. Protein product: CASAGSTYNEQFL.

This clone showed up many times. The rearrangement uses TRBV2 and TRBJ2-7; TRBD1 matches at 8 bases. V was clipped by 8 bases and J by 0 bases; unmatched bases: 3. CDR1 and CDR2 from the germline V gene are SNHLY and FYNNEI. This CDR3 contains 13 residues. The CDR3 region is CASGQGLSYEQYF. CDR3 bases: TGTGCCAGCGGACAGGGTCTCTCCTACGAGCAGTACTTC.

This clone was seen a handful of times. The chain is built from TRBV28 and TRBJ2-7, with D possibly TRBD2 on 6 matching bases. Trimming left V 8 bases short and J 2 bases short, with 13 bases between. Germline lookup yields CDR1 MDHEN and CDR2 SYDVKM. The CDR3 length is 13 residues. The CDR3 protein is CASGGWGAYEQYF. CDR3 in DNA: TGTGCCAGCGGGGGATGGGGGGCCTACGAGCAGTACTTC.

This clone was observed at least ten times. The rearrangement uses TRBV9 and TRBJ2-3; 9 bases are a match to TRBD2. Germline CDR1 and CDR2: SGDLS and YYNGEE. The CDR3 spans 16 residues. V lost 3 bases, J lost 4 bases, and 9 bases stayed unmatched. The CDR3 DNA sequence: TGTGCCAGCAGCGAGGAGGGGCGGGAGGGGGCAGATACGCAGTATTTT. Its protein product is CASSEEGREGADTQYF.